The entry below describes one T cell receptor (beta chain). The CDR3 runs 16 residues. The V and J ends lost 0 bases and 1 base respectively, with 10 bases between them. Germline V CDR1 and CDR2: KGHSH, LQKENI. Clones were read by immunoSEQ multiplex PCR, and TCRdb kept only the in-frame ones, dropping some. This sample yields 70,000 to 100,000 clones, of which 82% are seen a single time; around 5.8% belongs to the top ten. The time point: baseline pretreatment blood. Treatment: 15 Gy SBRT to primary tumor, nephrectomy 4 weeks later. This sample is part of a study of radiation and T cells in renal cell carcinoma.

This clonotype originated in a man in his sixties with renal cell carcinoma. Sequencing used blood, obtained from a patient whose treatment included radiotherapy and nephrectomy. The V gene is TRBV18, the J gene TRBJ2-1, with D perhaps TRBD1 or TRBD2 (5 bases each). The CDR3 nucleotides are TGTGCCAGCTCACCACCGGTAGGGACGTCCTACAATGAGCAGTTCTTC. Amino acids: CASSPPVGTSYNEQFF.